This entry describes one T cell receptor (beta chain). The CDR3 consists of 15 residues. Germline-derived CDR1 and CDR2 are LGHNA and YNFKEQ. The V gene lost 0 bases and the J gene lost 2 bases, with 8 bases spanning the gap. This sample was included in a study of blood T cell repertoires in COVID-19. Libraries were prepared by immunoSEQ multiplex PCR; TCRdb keeps only in-frame clonotypes and omits some of them. This sample has roughly 110,000 clones, with about 89% found just once. The sequence came from a woman between 25 and 40 years old with acute or convalescent COVID-19. V is TRBV4-2 and J is TRBJ1-3; the D gene is possibly TRBD1 (5 bases). The sequencing sample was made of peripheral blood. DNA for the CDR3: TGTGCCAGCAGCCAAGACCGGACAACTGGAAACACCATATATTTT. As protein: CASSQDRTTGNTIYF.